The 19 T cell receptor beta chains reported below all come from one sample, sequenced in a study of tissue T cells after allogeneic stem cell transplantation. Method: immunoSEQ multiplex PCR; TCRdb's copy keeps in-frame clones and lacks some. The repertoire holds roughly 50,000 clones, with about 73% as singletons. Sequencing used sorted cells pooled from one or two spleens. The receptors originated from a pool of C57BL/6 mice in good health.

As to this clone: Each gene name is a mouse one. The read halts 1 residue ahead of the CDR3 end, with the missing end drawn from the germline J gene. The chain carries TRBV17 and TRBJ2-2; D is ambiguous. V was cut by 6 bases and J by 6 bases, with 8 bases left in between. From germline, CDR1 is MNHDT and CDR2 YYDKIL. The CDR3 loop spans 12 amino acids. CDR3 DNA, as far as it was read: TGTGCTAGCAGGACCCCTCCCGGGCAGCTCTAC. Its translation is CASRTPPGQLY. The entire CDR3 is CASRTPPGQLYF.

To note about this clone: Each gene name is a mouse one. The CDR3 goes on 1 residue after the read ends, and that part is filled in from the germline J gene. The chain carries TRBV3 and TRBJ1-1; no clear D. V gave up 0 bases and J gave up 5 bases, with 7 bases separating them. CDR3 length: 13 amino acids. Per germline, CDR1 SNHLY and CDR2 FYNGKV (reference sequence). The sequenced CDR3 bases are TGTGCCAGCAGCTTAGCATCGGGGACAGAAGTCTTC. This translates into CASSLASGTEVF. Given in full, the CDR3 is CASSLASGTEVFF.

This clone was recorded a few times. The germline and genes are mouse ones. CDR3 residues: CASSFTGGVSEQYF. CDR3 bases read: TGTGCCAGCAGCTTTACTGGGGGGGTGAGTGAACAGTAC. This chain uses TRBV4 with TRBJ2-7; 10 positions agree with TRBD2. With the read ending 1 residue before the CDR3 end, the germline J gene is used to fill in that end. V dropped 4 bases and J dropped 6; count of bases not matched to a gene: 6. CDR3 size: 14 residues. Looked up from germline, CDR1 is LGHDT and CDR2 is YNNKQL (reference sequence).

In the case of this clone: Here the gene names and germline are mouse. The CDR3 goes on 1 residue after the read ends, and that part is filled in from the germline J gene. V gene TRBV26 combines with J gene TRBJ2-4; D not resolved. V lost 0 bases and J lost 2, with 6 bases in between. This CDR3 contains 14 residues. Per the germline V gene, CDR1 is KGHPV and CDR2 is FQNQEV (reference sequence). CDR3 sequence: CASSLSNSQNTLYF. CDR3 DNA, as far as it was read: TGTGCCAGCAGTCTGTCAAATTCTCAAAACACCTTGTAC.

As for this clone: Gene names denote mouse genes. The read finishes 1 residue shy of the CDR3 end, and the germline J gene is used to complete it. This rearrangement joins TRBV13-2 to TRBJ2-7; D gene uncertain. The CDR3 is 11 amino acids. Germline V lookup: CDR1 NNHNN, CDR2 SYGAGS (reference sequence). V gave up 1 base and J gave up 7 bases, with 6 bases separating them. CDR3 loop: CASGDRAEQYF. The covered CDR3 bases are TGTGCCAGCGGTGATAGGGCAGAACAGTAC.

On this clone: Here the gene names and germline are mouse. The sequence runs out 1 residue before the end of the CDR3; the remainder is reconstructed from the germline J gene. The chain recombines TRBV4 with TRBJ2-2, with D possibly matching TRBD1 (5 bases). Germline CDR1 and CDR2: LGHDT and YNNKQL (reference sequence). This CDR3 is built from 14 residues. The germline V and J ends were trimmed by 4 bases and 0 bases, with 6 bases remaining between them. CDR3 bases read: TGTGCCAGCAGCTTGACAGCAAACACCGGGCAGCTCTAC. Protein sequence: CASSLTANTGQLY. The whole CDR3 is CASSLTANTGQLYF.

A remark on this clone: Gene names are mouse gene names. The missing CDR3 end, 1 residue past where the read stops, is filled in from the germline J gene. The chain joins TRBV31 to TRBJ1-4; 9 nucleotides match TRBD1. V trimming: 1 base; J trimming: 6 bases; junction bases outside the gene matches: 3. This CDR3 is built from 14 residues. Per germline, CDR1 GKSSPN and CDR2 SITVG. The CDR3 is CAWSRDRDHERLFF. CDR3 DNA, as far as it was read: TGTGCCTGGAGTCGGGACAGGGACCACGAAAGATTATTT.

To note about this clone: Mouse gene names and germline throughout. CDR3 DNA, as far as it was read: TGTGCCAGCATCCCCCGGGGGAGAGGAAATACGCTCTAT. Its protein product is CASIPRGRGNTLY. The whole CDR3 sequence reads CASIPRGRGNTLYF. This chain uses TRBV19 with TRBJ1-3; a possible D gene is TRBD1 (5 bases). The read ends 1 residue shy of where the CDR3 ends; the end is completed using the germline J gene. The germline V gene encodes CDR1 FNHDT and CDR2 SITEND (reference sequence). Between the trimmed V and J ends, which lost 6 bases and 4 bases, there was a span of 14 bases. The CDR3 length is 14 residues.

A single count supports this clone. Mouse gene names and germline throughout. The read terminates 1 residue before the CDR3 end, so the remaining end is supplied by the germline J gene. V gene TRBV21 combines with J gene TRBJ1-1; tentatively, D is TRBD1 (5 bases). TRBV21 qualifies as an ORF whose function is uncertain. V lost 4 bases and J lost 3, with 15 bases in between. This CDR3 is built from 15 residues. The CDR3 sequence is CASSPERGEDTEVFF. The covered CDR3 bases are TGTGCTAGCAGTCCAGAACGGGGCGAGGACACAGAAGTCTTC.

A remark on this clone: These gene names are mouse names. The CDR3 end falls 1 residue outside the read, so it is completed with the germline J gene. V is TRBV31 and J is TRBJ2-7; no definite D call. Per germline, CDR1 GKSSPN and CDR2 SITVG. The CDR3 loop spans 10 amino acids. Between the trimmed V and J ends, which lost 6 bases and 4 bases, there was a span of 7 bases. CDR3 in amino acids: CACNRYEQYF. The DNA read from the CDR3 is TGTGCCTGCAACAGATATGAACAGTAC.

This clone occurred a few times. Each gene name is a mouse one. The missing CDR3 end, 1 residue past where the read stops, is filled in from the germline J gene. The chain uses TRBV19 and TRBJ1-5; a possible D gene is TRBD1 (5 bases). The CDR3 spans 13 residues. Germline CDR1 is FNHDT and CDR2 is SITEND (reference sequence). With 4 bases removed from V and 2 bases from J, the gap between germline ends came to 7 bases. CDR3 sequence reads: CASSPTDNQAPLF. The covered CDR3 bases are TGTGCCAGCAGTCCGACAGACAACCAGGCTCCGCTT. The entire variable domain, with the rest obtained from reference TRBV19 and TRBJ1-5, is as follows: GGIITQTPKFLIGQEGQKLTLKCQQNFNHDTMYWYRQDSGKGLRLIYYSITENDLQKGDLSEGYDASREKKSSFSLTVTSAQKNEMAVFLCASSPTDNQAPLFGEGTRLSVL.

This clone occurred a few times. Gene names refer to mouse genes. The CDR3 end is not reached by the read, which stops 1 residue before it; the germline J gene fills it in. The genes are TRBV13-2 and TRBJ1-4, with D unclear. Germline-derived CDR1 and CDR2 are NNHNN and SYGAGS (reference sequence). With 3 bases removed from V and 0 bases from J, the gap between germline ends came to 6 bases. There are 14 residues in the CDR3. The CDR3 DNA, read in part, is TGTGCCAGCGGTGTAACAATTTCCAACGAAAGATTATTT. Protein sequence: CASGVTISNERLF. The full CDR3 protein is CASGVTISNERLFF.

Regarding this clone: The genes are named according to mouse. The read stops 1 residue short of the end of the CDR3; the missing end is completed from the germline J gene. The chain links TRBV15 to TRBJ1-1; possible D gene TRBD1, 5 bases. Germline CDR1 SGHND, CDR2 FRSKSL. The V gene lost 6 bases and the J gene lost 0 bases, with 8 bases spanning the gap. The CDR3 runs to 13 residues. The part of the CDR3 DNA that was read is TGTGCCAGCAGAGGACAATCAAACACAGAAGTCTTC. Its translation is CASRGQSNTEVF. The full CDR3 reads CASRGQSNTEVFF.

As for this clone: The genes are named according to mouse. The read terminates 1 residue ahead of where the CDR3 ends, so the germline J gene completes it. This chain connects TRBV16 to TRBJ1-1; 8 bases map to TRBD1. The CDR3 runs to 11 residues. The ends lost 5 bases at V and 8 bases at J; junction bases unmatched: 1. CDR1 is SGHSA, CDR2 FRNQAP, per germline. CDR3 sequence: CASSRDREVFF. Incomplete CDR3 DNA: TGTGCAAGCAGCCGGGACAGGGAAGTCTTC.

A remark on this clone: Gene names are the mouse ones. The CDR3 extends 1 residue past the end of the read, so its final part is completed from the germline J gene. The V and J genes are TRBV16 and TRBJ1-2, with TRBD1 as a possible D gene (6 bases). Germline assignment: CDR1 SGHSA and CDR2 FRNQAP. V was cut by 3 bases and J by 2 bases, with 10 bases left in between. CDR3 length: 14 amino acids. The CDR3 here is CASSLGGANSDYTF. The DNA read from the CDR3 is TGTGCAAGCAGCTTGGGGGGCGCGAACTCCGACTACACC.

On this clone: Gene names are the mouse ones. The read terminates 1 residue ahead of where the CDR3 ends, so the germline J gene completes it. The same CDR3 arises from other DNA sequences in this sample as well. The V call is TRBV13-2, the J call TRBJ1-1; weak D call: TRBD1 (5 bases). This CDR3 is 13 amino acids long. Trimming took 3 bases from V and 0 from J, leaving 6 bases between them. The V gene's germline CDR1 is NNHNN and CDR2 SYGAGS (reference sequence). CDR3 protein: CASGGQTNTEVFF. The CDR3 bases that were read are TGTGCCAGCGGTGGACAGACAAACACAGAAGTCTTC.

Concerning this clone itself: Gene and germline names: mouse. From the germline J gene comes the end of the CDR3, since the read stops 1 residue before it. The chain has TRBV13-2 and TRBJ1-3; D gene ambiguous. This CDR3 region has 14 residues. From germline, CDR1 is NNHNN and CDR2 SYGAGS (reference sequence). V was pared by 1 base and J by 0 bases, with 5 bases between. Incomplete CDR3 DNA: TGTGCCAGCGGTGATTTGTATTCTGGAAATACGCTCTAT. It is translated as CASGDLYSGNTLY. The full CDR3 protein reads CASGDLYSGNTLYF.

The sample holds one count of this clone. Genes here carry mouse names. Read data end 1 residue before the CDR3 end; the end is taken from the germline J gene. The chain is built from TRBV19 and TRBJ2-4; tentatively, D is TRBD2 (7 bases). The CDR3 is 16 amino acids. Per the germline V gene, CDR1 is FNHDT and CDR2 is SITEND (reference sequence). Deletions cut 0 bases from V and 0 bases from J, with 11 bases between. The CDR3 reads CASSIGAGGSQNTLYF. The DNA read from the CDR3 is TGTGCCAGCAGTATAGGGGCTGGGGGCAGTCAAAACACCTTGTAC.

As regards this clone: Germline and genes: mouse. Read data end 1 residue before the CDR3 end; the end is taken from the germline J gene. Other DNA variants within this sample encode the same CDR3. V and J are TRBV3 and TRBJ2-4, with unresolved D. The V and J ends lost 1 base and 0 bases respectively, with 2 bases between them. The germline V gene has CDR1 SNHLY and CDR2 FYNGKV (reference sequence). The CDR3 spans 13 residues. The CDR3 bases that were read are TGTGCCAGCAGCTTAGACAGTCAAAACACCTTGTAC. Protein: CASSLDSQNTLY. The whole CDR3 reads CASSLDSQNTLYF.